This TCR beta chain was captured in a study of naive and memory T cell subsets. This clonotype turned up a few times. Its target is unknown. The beta constant-region primer was an equimolar mix of two oligonucleotides covering TRBC1 and TRBC2. Four rounds of PCR amplified the ligated cDNA using nested alpha and beta constant-region primers plus SP2. Ligation attached a single-stranded oligonucleotide with a 12-nucleotide UMI and the SP2 primer to the cDNA 3' end. In TCRdb, the UMI-ligation and nested PCR reads were re-called with MiXCR into one record per CDR3 protein. The sample records roughly 99,000 distinct CDR3 sequences, 11% being singletons. Study-wide results and limits: The power law exponent of TCR abundance differed between naive and memory cells. Over 85% of naive TCR sequences appeared only once after error correction, unlike memory subsets. A few larger clonotypes appeared in naive repertoires, especially CD8, possibly memory cells re-expressing CD45RA. Clonotypes here are unpaired alpha or beta chain sequences.

This sequence originates from a human donor in good health. The sequenced sample consisted of naive CD4+ T cells from blood.

The CDR3 nucleotides read TGCGCCAGCAGCCAAGATACAGGGAGGGCTTCGGGCGGGGAGCTGTTTTTT. Amino acid sequence: CASSQDTGRASGGELFF. The V gene is TRBV4-1, the J gene TRBJ2-2; D might be TRBD2 (7 bases). Germline-derived CDR1 and CDR2 are MGHRA and YSYEKL. The CDR3 loop spans 17 amino acids. The ends were cut back, 0 bases at V and 7 bases at J, with 18 bases in the middle.